This passage covers 11 T cell receptor beta chains from one sample sequenced in a study of T-cell reconstitution after alpha-beta-depleted transplantation in children. During its preparation, the TCRbeta library received unique molecular identifiers. TCRdb fed the PCR reads into MiXCR, producing one record per CDR3 protein. The table records about 250,000 distinct CDR3 sequences, under 30% of them present only once. The sequencing used PBMCs, mostly from graft donor cells, collected 360 days after TCRalphabeta/CD19-depleted stem cell transplant. The source is a female patient aged 2 to 10 who had a stem cell transplant for congenital amegakaryocytic thrombocytopenia, so the T cells may come from the graft donor.

The rearrangement links TRBV5-1 to TRBJ2-3; D is possibly TRBD2 (6 bases). CDR3 length equals 13 residues. CDR1 is SGHRS and CDR2 is YFSETQ in the germline V gene. Trimming stripped 4 bases from V and 4 bases from J, with 10 bases between. In DNA form, the CDR3 reads TGCGCCAGCAGCAAGGGAGGCTCAGATACGCAGTATTTT. This sequence encodes CASSKGGSDTQYF.

This chain connects TRBV6-5 to TRBJ2-1, with TRBD1 matching 7 bases. J was trimmed by 5 bases and V by 2 bases; bases with no gene match: 6. The CDR3 has 15 amino acids. Germline V gene sequence: CDR1 MNHEY, CDR2 SVGAGI. The CDR3 bases are TGTGCCAGCAGTTACGGAGGACAGGTGGACAATGAGCAGTTCTTC. Translation gives CASSYGGQVDNEQFF.

This clonotype appeared once. The chain has TRBV7-6 and TRBJ2-3; the match to TRBD1 covers 8 bases. The J segment lost 3 bases and the V segment lost 5 bases, leaving 10 bases of the junction unmatched. The CDR3 loop spans 16 amino acids. Germline CDR1 is SGHVS and CDR2 is FNYEAQ. The CDR3: CASSPPGTGTTDTQYF. The CDR3 DNA follows: TGTGCCAGCAGCCCCCCCGGGACAGGTACAACAGATACGCAGTATTTT.

This clonotype was observed a few times. This chain uses TRBV25-1 with TRBJ2-3; 10 nucleotides agree with TRBD2. Germline V CDR1 and CDR2: MGHDK, SYGVNS. The V segment lost 3 bases and the J segment 11 bases; nucleotides outside the gene matches: 8. CDR3 length: 14 amino acids. Here the CDR3 DNA reads TGTGCCAGCAGTGAGCCCTTTTTAGCGGGGGGGCAGTATTTT. This sequence encodes CASSEPFLAGGQYF.

The chain carries TRBV24-1 and TRBJ2-3; the D is unclear. Germline V gene lookup returns CDR1 KGHDR and CDR2 SFDVKD. The CDR3 is 16 residues long. The V end was cut by 3 bases, the J end by 0 bases, with 12 bases between. The CDR3 sequence: CATSDRPSTSTDTQYF. CDR3 nucleotides: TGTGCCACCAGTGATAGACCCTCGACTAGCACAGATACGCAGTATTTT.

The V and J genes are TRBV5-1 and TRBJ2-5; maybe TRBD2 (5 bases). Trimming shortened V by 3 bases and J by 2 bases, and 14 bases separated the two germline ends. The CDR3 totals 15 residues. Germline assignment: CDR1 SGHRS and CDR2 YFSETQ. Here the CDR3 reads CASSSQTTGQETQYF. Written as DNA, the CDR3 is TGCGCCAGCAGCTCCCAGACAACGGGGCAAGAGACCCAGTACTTC.

CDR3 amino acids: CASSLHLTNRERDEQYF. CDR3 coding DNA: TGTGCCAGCAGCCTACACCTCACGAACCGGGAAAGGGACGAGCAGTACTTC. This sequence joins TRBV28 and TRBJ2-7, with D perhaps TRBD2 (5 bases). CDR1 and CDR2 from the germline V gene are MDHEN and SYDVKM. The CDR3 is 17 amino acids. Deletions cut 6 bases from V and 5 bases from J, with 26 bases between.

This clonotype was found a few times. The genes are TRBV28 and TRBJ1-1; D might be TRBD1 (6 bases). CDR1 is MDHEN and CDR2 is SYDVKM in the germline V gene. Trimming removed 7 bases at V and 1 base at J, with 10 bases between. This CDR3 region has 13 residues. This chain's CDR3 is CASMGGANTEAFF. CDR3 in DNA: TGTGCCAGCATGGGGGGCGCGAACACTGAAGCTTTCTTT.

This clonotype showed up just a few times. The chain couples TRBV12-3 or TRBV12-4 to TRBJ2-1, with no clear D. V lost 7 bases and J 2 bases, leaving 6 bases between the germline ends. The CDR3 totals 12 residues. The CDR3 sequence: CASKATYNEQFF. CDR3 DNA sequence: TGTGCCAGCAAGGCCACCTACAATGAGCAGTTCTTC.

This clonotype was seen ten or more times. This chain links TRBV29-1 with TRBJ1-2, with TRBD1 matching 7 bases. Germline V gene data show CDR1 as SQVTM and CDR2 as ANQGSEA. Trimming removed 5 bases from V and 4 bases from J; junction bases left unmatched: 10. The length of the CDR3 is 14 residues. This chain's CDR3 is CSVSHRGRFYGYTF. The CDR3 DNA sequence: TGCAGCGTTTCCCACAGGGGAAGATTCTATGGCTACACCTTC.

The chain employs TRBV14 and TRBJ2-1; 9 bases are a match to TRBD2. J gave up 9 bases and V 2 bases, and 8 bases lay outside the gene matches. The CDR3 sequence is 15 residues long. Per the germline V gene, CDR1 is SGHDN and CDR2 is FVKESK. As DNA, the CDR3 is TGTGCCAGCAGCCAAAGAAGGACTAGCGCGTCTGAGCAGTTCTTC. This codes for CASSQRRTSASEQFF.